The 10 T cell receptor beta chains reported below all come from one sample, sequenced in a study of cytomegalovirus exposure and HLA in healthy donors (dated by TCRdb to 2016 to 2017). Library preparation was by the immunoSEQ multiplex PCR assay. A mixture of 60 forward primers for TCR Vbeta segments and 13 reverse primers for TCR Jbeta segments was used in the multiplex PCR. Sourced from immuneACCESS, this table was stored by TCRdb with only in-frame sequences that have V and J called. A share of the clones is absent; for the studies checked, an unresolved V gene accounts for under half, and the remainder has no known explanation. The table for this sample lists over 75,000 clones; 77% of them were counted only once. About 7% of the sample is in the top ten clones. Material: PBMCs. The source is a man aged 45-65 years in good health and CMV-seropositive.

The chain employs TRBV7-9 and TRBJ2-3; 9 bases map to TRBD2. Germline lookup yields CDR1 SEHNR and CDR2 FQNEAQ (reference sequence). The CDR3 has 14 amino acids. V gave up 8 bases and J gave up 7 bases; unmatched junction bases: 10. CDR3 sequence: CASAGPSGVNTQYF. In DNA form, the CDR3 reads TGTGCCAGCGCCGGGCCTAGCGGGGTGAATACGCAGTATTTT.

This clone has a single count. The chain carries TRBV19 and TRBJ2-5; the D gene is possibly TRBD1 (5 bases). The ends were cut back, 3 bases at V and 5 bases at J, with 13 bases in the middle. The germline V gene has CDR1 LNHDA and CDR2 SQIVND (reference sequence). This CDR3 has 14 residues. Here the CDR3 reads CASSMGRVGETQYF. The CDR3 DNA sequence: TGTGCCAGTAGTATGGGCAGGGTCGGTGAGACCCAGTACTTC.

In its sample, this clone was seen once. This chain links TRBV7-2 with TRBJ2-1; D is perhaps TRBD1 (5 bases). Deletions cut 5 bases from V and 7 bases from J, with 9 bases between. Germline assignment: CDR1 SGHTA and CDR2 FQGNSA. The CDR3 has 12 residues. CDR3 nucleotide sequence: TGTGCCAGCAGCATAACAGGAAATGAGCAGTTCTTC. Translated: CASSITGNEQFF.

The gene calls are TRBV11-3 and TRBJ1-3; 12 nucleotides align to TRBD1. The CDR3 sequence is 15 residues long. V shed 5 bases and J 4 bases; nucleotides not matched to a gene: 3. CDR1 and CDR2 (germline): SGHNT, YENEEA. The CDR3 nucleotides read TGTGCCAGCAGCGCGGGACAGGGGGCAGGAAACACCATATATTTT. Its protein product is CASSAGQGAGNTIYF.

The rearrangement uses TRBV28 and TRBJ1-2; 7 bases are a match to TRBD1. This CDR3 contains 13 residues. The J segment lost 6 bases and the V segment lost 6 bases, leaving 7 bases of the junction unmatched. Germline V lookup: CDR1 MDHEN, CDR2 SYDVKM. CDR3 protein: CASRSGQFNGYTF. The CDR3 nucleotides read TGTGCCAGCAGATCGGGACAGTTTAATGGCTACACCTTC.

This clone was seen just once. The chain carries TRBV11-2 and TRBJ1-1; a weak D match, TRBD1 (6 bases). Germline V lookup: CDR1 SGHAT, CDR2 FQNNGV. The CDR3 is made up of 14 amino acids. Deletions cut 7 bases from V and 1 base from J, with 13 bases between. The DNA for the CDR3 is TGTGCCAGCAACAGGGATGAGGGGAACACTGAAGCTTTCTTT. This encodes CASNRDEGNTEAFF.

The chain has TRBV28 and TRBJ2-3; 8 bases map to TRBD2. The V and J ends lost 6 bases and 5 bases, in that order; junction bases with no gene match: 4. Germline CDR1 reads MDHEN; CDR2 reads SYDVKM. The CDR3 has 13 residues. In nucleotides, the CDR3 is TGTGCCAGCAGGGCAAGCGGGGGAGATACGCAGTATTTT. Translated: CASRASGGDTQYF.

The chain couples TRBV7-9 to TRBJ2-7, with no clear D. Per the germline V gene, CDR1 is SEHNR and CDR2 is FQNEAQ (reference sequence). The CDR3 covers 11 residues. V was clipped by 3 bases and J by 5 bases, with 5 bases between them. CDR3 sequence reads: CASSFLDEQYF. As DNA, the CDR3 is TGTGCCAGCAGCTTTTTAGACGAGCAGTACTTC.

The chain recombines TRBV7-9 with TRBJ1-4, with TRBD1 as a possible D gene (5 bases). V shed 2 bases and J shed 3 bases, with 13 bases lying between them. From germline, CDR1 is SEHNR and CDR2 FQNEAQ (reference sequence). The CDR3 has 16 residues. This CDR3 reads CASSLSLPGANEKLFF. Written as DNA, the CDR3 is TGTGCCAGCAGCTTAAGCCTCCCGGGGGCTAATGAAAAACTGTTTTTT. Together with reference TRBV7-9 and TRBJ1-4, the CDR3 gives the full variable domain: DTGVSQNPRHKITKRGQNVTFRCDPISEHNRLYWYRQTLGQGPEFLTYFQNEAQLEKSRLLSDRFSAERPKGSFSTLEIQRTEQGDSAMYLCASSLSLPGANEKLFFGSGTQLSVL.

This clone occurred once. Other nucleotide sequences in the sample specify the same CDR3. V gene TRBV7-7 combines with J gene TRBJ2-2; 9 nucleotides agree with TRBD1. The CDR3 consists of 16 residues. The germline V gene has CDR1 SSHAT and CDR2 FNYEAQ (reference sequence). J was trimmed by 7 bases and V by 2 bases; bases with no gene match: 8. CDR3 loop: CASSLLGTGISGELFF. The CDR3 bases are TGTGCCAGCAGCTTACTTGGGACAGGGATTAGCGGGGAGCTGTTTTTT.